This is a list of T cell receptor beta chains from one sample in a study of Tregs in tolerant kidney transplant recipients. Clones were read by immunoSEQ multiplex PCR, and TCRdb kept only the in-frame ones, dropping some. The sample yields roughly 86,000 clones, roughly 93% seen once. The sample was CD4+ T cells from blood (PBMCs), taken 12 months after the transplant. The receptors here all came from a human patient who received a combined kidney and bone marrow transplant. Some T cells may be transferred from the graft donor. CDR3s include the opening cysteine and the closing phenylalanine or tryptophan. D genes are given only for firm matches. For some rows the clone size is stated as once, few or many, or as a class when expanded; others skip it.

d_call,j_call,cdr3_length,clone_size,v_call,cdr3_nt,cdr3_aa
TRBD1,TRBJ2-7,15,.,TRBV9,TGTGCCAGCAGCGTAGGGGGACAGGGCATCTACGAGCAGTACTTC,CASSVGGQGIYEQYF
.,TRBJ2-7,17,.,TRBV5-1,TGCGCCAGCAGCTTGGAAGTCCCATTGAAGGGACACCACGAGCAGTACTTC,CASSLEVPLKGHHEQYF
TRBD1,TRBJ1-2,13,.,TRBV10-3,TGTGCCATCAGGACAGGGGGCCAACGGGGCTACACCTTC,CAIRTGGQRGYTF
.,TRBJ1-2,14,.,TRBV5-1,TGCGCCAGCAGCTTGGATGGCACCCCCTATGGCTACACCTTC,CASSLDGTPYGYTF
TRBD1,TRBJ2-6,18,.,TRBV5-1,TGCGCCAGCAGCAAAGGACAGGTCATACTTACTGGGGCCAACGTCCTGACTTTC,CASSKGQVILTGANVLTF
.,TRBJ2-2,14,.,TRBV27,TGTGCCAGCTCAAAGTGGGGGGGGCACGGGGAGCTGTTTTTT,CASSKWGGHGELFF
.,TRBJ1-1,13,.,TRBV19,TGTGCCAGTAGTATACAGCGGACCACTGAAGCTTTCTTT,CASSIQRTTEAFF
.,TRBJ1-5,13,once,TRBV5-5,TGTGCCAGCAGCTTGCAGGTATATCAGCCCCAGCATTTT,CASSLQVYQPQHF
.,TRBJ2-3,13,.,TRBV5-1,TGCGCCAGCAGCTTCTCCAGGGAAGATACGCAGTATTTT,CASSFSREDTQYF
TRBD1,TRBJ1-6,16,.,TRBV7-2,TGTGCCAGCAGCCCAGGGACAGGGGGCGCGGGTTCACCCCTCCACTTT,CASSPGTGGAGSPLHF
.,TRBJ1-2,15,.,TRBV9,TGTGCCAGCAGAGCCGGCTCGCGAGGACAGTATGGCTACACCTTC,CASRAGSRGQYGYTF
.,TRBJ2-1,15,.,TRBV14,TGTGCCAGCAGCCCAGAATGGGGCCTTTACAATGAGCAGTTCTTC,CASSPEWGLYNEQFF
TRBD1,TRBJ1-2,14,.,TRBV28,TGTGCCACCGCCACCATAACAGGGGGGTATGGCTACACCTTC,CATATITGGYGYTF
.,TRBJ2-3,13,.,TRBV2,TGTGCCAGCGAGACGGGAAAGACAGATACGCAGTATTTT,CASETGKTDTQYF
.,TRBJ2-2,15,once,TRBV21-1,TGTGCCAGCAGCAGGTTTAACATAAACACCGGGGAGCTGTTTTTT,CASSRFNINTGELFF
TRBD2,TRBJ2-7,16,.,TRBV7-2,TGTGCCAGCAGCTTAGCGGGACTAGCGGGGTCCTACGAGCAGTACTTC,CASSLAGLAGSYEQYF
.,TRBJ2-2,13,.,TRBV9,TGTGCCAGCAGCGTTGGCGGAACCGGGGAGCTGTTTTTT,CASSVGGTGELFF
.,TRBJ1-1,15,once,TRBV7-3,TGTGCCAGCAGCTTAATGGCGGCAGTTGGCACTGAAGCTTTCTTT,CASSLMAAVGTEAFF
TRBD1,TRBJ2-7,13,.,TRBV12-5,TGTGCTAGTGGTCGGGACAGGGGATACGAGCAGTACTTC,CASGRDRGYEQYF
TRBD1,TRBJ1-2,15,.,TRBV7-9,TGTGCCAGCAGCCCGGGACAGGGGGCGTACTATGGCTACACCTTC,CASSPGQGAYYGYTF
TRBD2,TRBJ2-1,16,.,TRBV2,TGTGCCAGCAGTGAAACAGCGGGGGGGCCGAAAAATGAGCAGTTCTTC,CASSETAGGPKNEQFF
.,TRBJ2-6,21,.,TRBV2,TGTGCCAGCAGTGGAAGTACGGGCTCTAAGGGAGGAGGGACTGGGGCCAACGTCCTGACTTTC,CASSGSTGSKGGGTGANVLTF
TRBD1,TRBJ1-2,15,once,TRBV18,TGTGCCAGCTCACAAGGACAGGACGCGACAGGGGGCTACACCTTC,CASSQGQDATGGYTF
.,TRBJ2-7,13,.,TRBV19,TGTGCCAGTAGTGGGGGGGGCCATGACGAGCAGTACTTC,CASSGGGHDEQYF
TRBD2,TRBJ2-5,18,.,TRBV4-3,TGCGCCAGCAGCCAAGAGATTAATAGCGGGGGGGCCGGGGAGACCCAGTACTTC,CASSQEINSGGAGETQYF
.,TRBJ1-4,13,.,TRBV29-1,TGCAGCGTTAAGCCATCAACTAATGAAAAACTGTTTTTT,CSVKPSTNEKLFF
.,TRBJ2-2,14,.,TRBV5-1,TGCGCCAGCAGTAAACAGGAACCCACCGGGGAGCTGTTTTTT,CASSKQEPTGELFF
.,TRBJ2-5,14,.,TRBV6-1,TGTGCCAGCAGTGAAGTTCAGTTCGTAGAGACCCAGTACTTC,CASSEVQFVETQYF
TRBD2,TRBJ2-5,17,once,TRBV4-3,TGCGCCAGCAGCCAAGAGGGCGGGAGGATGGGGGGAGAGACCCAGTACTTC,CASSQEGGRMGGETQYF
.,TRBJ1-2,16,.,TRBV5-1,TGCGCCAGCAGCTCCCTCGTGGGGAGGCCTAACTATGGCTACACCTTC,CASSSLVGRPNYGYTF
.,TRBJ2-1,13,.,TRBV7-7,TGTGCCAGCAGCCCTGGGACACACAATGAGCAGTTCTTC,CASSPGTHNEQFF
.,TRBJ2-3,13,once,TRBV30,TGTGCCTGGAAATGGCAAGGGGCGGATACGCAGTATTTT,CAWKWQGADTQYF
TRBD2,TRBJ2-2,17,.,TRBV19,TGTGCCAGTAGTATATTTGGGGGAGGGAGCAACACCGGGGAGCTGTTTTTT,CASSIFGGGSNTGELFF
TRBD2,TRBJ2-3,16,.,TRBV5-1,TGCGCCAGCAGCTTGGAAGCGGGGGGAACCACAGATACGCAGTATTTT,CASSLEAGGTTDTQYF
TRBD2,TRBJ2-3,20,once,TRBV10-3,TGTGCCATCCAACCCAGGGACAGTCCCAAACTAGCGGGAGTGGCAGATACGCAGTATTTT,CAIQPRDSPKLAGVADTQYF
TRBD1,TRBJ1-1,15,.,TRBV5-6,TGTGCCAGCAGCCCAACTAAACAGGGGTATGGTGAAGCTTTCTTT,CASSPTKQGYGEAFF
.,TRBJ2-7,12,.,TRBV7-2,TGTGCCAGCACCGCGGTCGACTACGAGCAGTACTTC,CASTAVDYEQYF
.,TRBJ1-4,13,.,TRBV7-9,TGTGCCAGCAGCTTAGCCGGGAATGAAAAACTGTTTTTT,CASSLAGNEKLFF
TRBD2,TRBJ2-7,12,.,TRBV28,TGTGCCATCCTGGCGGGGGGCTACGAGCAGTACTTC,CAILAGGYEQYF
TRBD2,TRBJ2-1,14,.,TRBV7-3,TGTGCCAGCAGCACCCTAGCGGGGGCCAATGAGCAGTTCTTC,CASSTLAGANEQFF